This TCR beta chain was obtained from a study of CD8 T cells in ankylosing spondylitis. The V end was cut by 2 bases, the J end by 2 bases, with 7 bases between. The length of the CDR3 is 15 residues. CDR1 and CDR2 from the germline V gene are LNHNV and YYDKDF (reference sequence). On this clonotype itself: Its antigen is undetermined.

By quantitative 5'-RACE with molecular barcodes, the TCR beta libraries were made. MiXCR, run by TCRdb on the 5' RACE reads, gives a single entry per CDR3 protein. The sample has roughly 130,000 distinct CDR3 sequences, about 6.5% seen once; the top ten hold 12%. Study outcomes and limitations: Reports say disease-linked clones showed up significantly more in matched ankylosing spondylitis synovial fluid. Ankylosing spondylitis blood seemed to carry a telltale TCR beta motif made of about 8 highly homologous variants. Past research had described some motif variants in reactive arthritis synovial fluid and blood.

The sample comprised blood, either unsorted or a sorted T cell fraction (not recorded which). This receptor was taken from a male donor with ankylosing spondylitis or in good health (not recorded which). This rearrangement joins TRBV15 to TRBJ2-6; D gene unclear. The CDR3 region has the DNA TGTGCCACCAGCAGAAGGAACACTGGGGCCAACGTCCTGACTTTC. Amino acid sequence: CATSRRNTGANVLTF.